The source of this T cell receptor (beta chain) is a study of T cell responses to AZD1222 COVID-19 vaccine. Study at large: Second-dose intervals near 4 or 12 weeks were combined.

Notes on this clone: The antigen is unknown.

TCRdb's table, derived via immunoSEQ multiplex PCR, lists solely in-frame clones and lacks some. The sample contains roughly 150,000 clones, 80% to 90% of which appear only once. CDR1 and CDR2 from the germline V gene are MNHNS and SASEGT. Trimming pared 1 base from V and 3 bases from J, leaving 13 bases between. The CDR3 has 15 residues. General study points: Possibly, clonal diversity was underestimated; donors were largely white British and included more females. The study identified only six AZD1222 recipients as seropositive at baseline.

The chain uses TRBV6-1 and TRBJ2-7; D uncertain. The clonotype comes from an adult in good health. The sequencing here drew on peripheral blood, taken on day 0 of AZD1222 vaccination. CDR3 DNA: TGTGCCAGCAGTGAAGAGGTTGAGCCCCTCTACGAGCAGTACTTC. Residues: CASSEEVEPLYEQYF.